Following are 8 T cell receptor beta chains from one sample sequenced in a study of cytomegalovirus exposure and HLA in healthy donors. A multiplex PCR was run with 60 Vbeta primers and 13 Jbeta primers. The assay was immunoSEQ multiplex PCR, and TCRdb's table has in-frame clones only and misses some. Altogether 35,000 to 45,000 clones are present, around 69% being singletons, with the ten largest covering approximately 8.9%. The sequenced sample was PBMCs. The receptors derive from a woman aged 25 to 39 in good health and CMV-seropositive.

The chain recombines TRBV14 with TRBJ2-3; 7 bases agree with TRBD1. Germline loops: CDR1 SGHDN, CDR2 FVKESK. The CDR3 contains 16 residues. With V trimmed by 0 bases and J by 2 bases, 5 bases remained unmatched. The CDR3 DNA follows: TGTGCCAGCAGCCAAGATTCGGGACAGACCACAGATACGCAGTATTTT. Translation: CASSQDSGQTTDTQYF. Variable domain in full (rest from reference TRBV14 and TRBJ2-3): EAGVTQFPSHSVIEKGQTVTLRCDPISGHDNLYWYRRVMGKEIKFLLHFVKESKQDESGMPNNRFLAERTGGTYSTLKVQPAELEDSGVYFCASSQDSGQTTDTQYFGPGTRLTVL.

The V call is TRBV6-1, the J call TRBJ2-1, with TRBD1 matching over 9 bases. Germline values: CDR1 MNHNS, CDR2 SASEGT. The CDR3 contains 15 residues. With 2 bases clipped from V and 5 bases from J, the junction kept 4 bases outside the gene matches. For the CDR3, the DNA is TGTGCCAGCAGTGAACGGGACAGGGACCACAATGAGCAGTTCTTC. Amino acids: CASSERDRDHNEQFF.

The CDR3 bases are TGTGCCAGCAGCTTATCCTCCGGGGTAGGCAAGCAGTTCTTC. Translation gives CASSLSSGVGKQFF. The J gene is TRBJ2-1, the V gene TRBV7-9, with D possibly being TRBD2 (5 bases). The V and J ends lost 2 bases and 11 bases respectively, with 16 bases between them. The CDR3 totals 14 residues. Germline lookup yields CDR1 SEHNR and CDR2 FQNEAQ (reference sequence).

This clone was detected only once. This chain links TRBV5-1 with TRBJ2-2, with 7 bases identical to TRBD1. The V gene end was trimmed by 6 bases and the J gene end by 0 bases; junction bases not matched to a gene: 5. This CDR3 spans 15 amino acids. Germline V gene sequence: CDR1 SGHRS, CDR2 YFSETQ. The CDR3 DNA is TGCGCCAGCACTTCGACAGGGACGAACACCGGGGAGCTGTTTTTT. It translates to CASTSTGTNTGELFF. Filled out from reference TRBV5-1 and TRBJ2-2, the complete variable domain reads KAGVTQTPRYLIKTRGQQVTLSCSPISGHRSVSWYQQTPGQGLQFLFEYFSETQRNKGNFPGRFSGRQFSNSRSEMNVSTLELGDSALYLCASTSTGTNTGELFFGEGSRLTVL.

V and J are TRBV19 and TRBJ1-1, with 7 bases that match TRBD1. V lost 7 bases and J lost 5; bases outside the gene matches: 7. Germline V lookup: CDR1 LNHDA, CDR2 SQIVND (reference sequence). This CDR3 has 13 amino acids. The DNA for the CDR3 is TGTGCCAGTACCGGACAGGTCTCTACTGAAGCTTTCTTT. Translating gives CASTGQVSTEAFF.

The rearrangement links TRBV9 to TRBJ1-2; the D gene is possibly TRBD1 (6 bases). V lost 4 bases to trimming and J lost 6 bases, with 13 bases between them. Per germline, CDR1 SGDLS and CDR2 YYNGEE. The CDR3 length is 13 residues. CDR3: CASSQNRAHGYTF. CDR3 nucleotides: TGTGCCAGCAGCCAAAACAGGGCACATGGCTACACCTTC.

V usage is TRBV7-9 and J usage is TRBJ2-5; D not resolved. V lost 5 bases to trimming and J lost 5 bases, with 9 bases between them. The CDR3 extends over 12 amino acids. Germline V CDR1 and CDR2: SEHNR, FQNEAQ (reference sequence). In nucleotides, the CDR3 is TGTGCCAGCAGCCTTTCTACTGAGACCCAGTACTTC. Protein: CASSLSTETQYF.

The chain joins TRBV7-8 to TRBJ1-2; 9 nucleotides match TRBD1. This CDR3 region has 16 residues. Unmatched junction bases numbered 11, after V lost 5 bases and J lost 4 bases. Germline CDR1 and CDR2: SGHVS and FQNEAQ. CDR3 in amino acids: CASSRAGTGRGYGYTF. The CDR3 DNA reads TGTGCCAGCAGCCGTGCCGGGACAGGGAGAGGCTATGGCTACACCTTC.